This is a list of T cell receptor beta chains from one sample in a study of T cell responses to AZD1222 COVID-19 vaccine. The assay was immunoSEQ multiplex PCR, and TCRdb's table has in-frame clones only and misses some. The sample records tens of thousands of clones, 88% being singletons. Sequenced material: peripheral blood, taken on day 0 of AZD1222 vaccination. These receptors were taken from an adult in good health. CDR3s include the opening cysteine and the closing phenylalanine or tryptophan. A D gene is named only where the DNA matches it firmly. Clone size appears in some rows only: once, few, many, or a class for an expanded clone.

D	J	size	V	CDR3	DNA
NA	TRBJ2-3	NA	TRBV7-3	CASSLFERDTQYF	TGTGCCAGCAGCTTATTCGAACGAGATACGCAGTATTTT
NA	TRBJ1-2	NA	TRBV27	CASKPGHSPYGYTF	TGTGCCAGCAAACCGGGACACAGCCCTTATGGCTACACCTTC
NA	TRBJ2-3	NA	TRBV6-5	CASTLDSTDTQYF	TGTGCCAGCACCTTGGACAGCACAGATACGCAGTATTTT
NA	TRBJ2-7	NA	TRBV7-2	CASRRQVGNDYEQYF	TGTGCCAGCAGACGACAGGTTGGAAATGACTACGAGCAGTACTTC
NA	TRBJ2-7	NA	TRBV28	CASSPLAPQGYEQYF	TGTGCCAGCAGTCCTCTAGCGCCCCAAGGGTACGAGCAGTACTTC
NA	TRBJ1-4	NA	TRBV7-2	CASSLVGGKLFF	TGTGCCAGCAGCTTAGTTGGCGGAAAACTGTTTTTT
TRBD2	TRBJ2-1	NA	TRBV4-3	CASSQEIGTRNNEQFF	TGCGCCAGCAGCCAAGAAATAGGGACTAGAAACAATGAGCAGTTCTTC
NA	TRBJ2-3	NA	TRBV10-1	CASSESKVSDQRTDTQYF	TGCGCCAGCAGTGAGTCGAAGGTATCCGACCAGCGCACAGATACGCAGTATTTT
TRBD1	TRBJ1-2	NA	TRBV25-1	CASSELGYRGQGAGYTF	TGTGCCAGCAGTGAATTAGGGTACCGCGGACAGGGGGCTGGCTACACCTTC
TRBD1	TRBJ2-3	once	TRBV24-1	CATGTGGADTQYF	TGTGCCACTGGGACAGGCGGGGCAGATACGCAGTATTTT
TRBD1	TRBJ2-7	NA	TRBV7-6	CASSLGQGSSYEQYF	TGTGCCAGCAGCTTAGGACAGGGGTCCAGTTACGAGCAGTACTTC
NA	TRBJ2-5	NA	TRBV28	CASSPEAETQYF	TGTGCCAGCAGTCCCGAAGCCGAGACCCAGTACTTC
TRBD1	TRBJ2-7	NA	TRBV11-2	CASSTTTGGYEQYF	TGTGCCAGCAGCACCACGACAGGGGGATACGAGCAGTACTTC
NA	TRBJ1-1	NA	TRBV7-3	CASSPSTRGAEAFF	TGTGCCAGCAGCCCCTCAACCCGGGGGGCTGAAGCTTTCTTT
TRBD1	TRBJ2-2	NA	TRBV4-3	CASSQDRGLPGELFF	TGCGCCAGCAGCCAAGACAGGGGGTTGCCCGGGGAGCTGTTTTTT
NA	TRBJ2-3	NA	TRBV7-9	CASSPPGPRRYF	TGTGCCAGCAGCCCCCCGGGGCCCCGACGGTATTTT
NA	TRBJ2-7	NA	TRBV20-1	CTCLGPGEQYF	TGCACCTGCTTAGGGCCGGGCGAGCAGTACTTC
NA	TRBJ2-1	NA	TRBV7-8	CASSLVASYYNEQFF	TGTGCCAGCAGCTTAGTTGCCTCTTATTACAATGAGCAGTTCTTC
TRBD1	TRBJ1-1	NA	TRBV10-3	CAISDLDRGTEAFF	TGTGCCATCAGTGACCTGGACAGGGGCACTGAAGCTTTCTTT
TRBD2	TRBJ2-3	once	TRBV3-1/TRBV3-2	CASGLADRTDTQYF	TGTGCCAGTGGACTAGCTGATCGCACAGATACGCAGTATTTT
TRBD2	TRBJ2-1	NA	TRBV19	CASTLTSGGAYNEQFF	TGTGCCAGTACCCTGACTAGCGGGGGAGCCTACAATGAGCAGTTCTTC
NA	TRBJ2-2	NA	TRBV7-9	CASSYELTGELFF	TGTGCCAGCAGCTATGAACTCACCGGGGAGCTGTTTTTT
TRBD1	TRBJ2-5	NA	TRBV5-8	CASSLGTGGDGTQYF	TGTGCCAGCAGCTTGGGGACAGGGGGCGACGGGACCCAGTACTTC
NA	TRBJ1-1	NA	TRBV7-9	CASSSGDVTFF	TGTGCCAGCAGCTCAGGGGACGTAACTTTCTTT
TRBD2	TRBJ2-1	NA	TRBV2	CASQTSGSEQFF	TGTGCCAGTCAGACTAGCGGGAGTGAGCAGTTCTTC
NA	TRBJ2-7	NA	TRBV3-1/TRBV3-2	CASSFPGPEAEQYF	TGTGCCAGCAGCTTCCCGGGCCCGGAGGCCGAGCAGTACTTC
NA	TRBJ2-1	few	TRBV28	CASSLPAASSYNEQFF	TGTGCCAGCAGCCTTCCGGCGGCCAGCTCCTACAATGAGCAGTTCTTC
NA	TRBJ2-4	few	TRBV3-1/TRBV3-2	CASSQSCKKTGRDIQYF	TGTGCCAGCAGCCAAAGTTGCAAGAAGACAGGTAGGGACATTCAGTACTTC
NA	TRBJ2-1	NA	TRBV5-1	CASSLSDREQFF	TGCGCCAGCAGCCTCTCAGACAGGGAGCAGTTCTTC
NA	TRBJ1-3	NA	TRBV5-8	CASSLEGHSGNTIYF	TGTGCCAGCAGCTTGGAAGGCCACTCTGGAAACACCATATATTTT
NA	TRBJ1-3	NA	TRBV13	CASSWIKSAIYF	TGTGCCAGCAGCTGGATAAAAAGCGCCATATATTTT
NA	TRBJ1-1	NA	TRBV7-9	CASSLGRANTEAFF	TGTGCCAGCAGCTTGGGCCGGGCGAACACTGAAGCTTTCTTT
TRBD1	TRBJ2-6	NA	TRBV6-2/TRBV6-3	CASSTRTGRNGANVLTF	TGTGCCAGCAGTACCCGGACAGGGAGGAATGGGGCCAACGTCCTGACTTTC
NA	TRBJ1-2	NA	TRBV5-4	CASSFDGVRGYGYTF	TGTGCCAGCAGCTTTGACGGGGTCAGGGGCTATGGCTACACCTTC
NA	TRBJ1-4	NA	TRBV10-3	CAACSGTENEKLFF	TGTGCCGCCTGTTCCGGGACGGAGAATGAAAAACTGTTTTTT
NA	TRBJ2-1	NA	TRBV7-2	CASSLVPVGAEEQFF	TGTGCCAGCAGCTTAGTTCCAGTGGGGGCTGAAGAGCAGTTCTTC
NA	TRBJ1-6	few	TRBV6-2/TRBV6-3	CASSYIGRESPLHF	TGTGCCAGCAGTTACATTGGGAGAGAATCACCCCTCCACTTT